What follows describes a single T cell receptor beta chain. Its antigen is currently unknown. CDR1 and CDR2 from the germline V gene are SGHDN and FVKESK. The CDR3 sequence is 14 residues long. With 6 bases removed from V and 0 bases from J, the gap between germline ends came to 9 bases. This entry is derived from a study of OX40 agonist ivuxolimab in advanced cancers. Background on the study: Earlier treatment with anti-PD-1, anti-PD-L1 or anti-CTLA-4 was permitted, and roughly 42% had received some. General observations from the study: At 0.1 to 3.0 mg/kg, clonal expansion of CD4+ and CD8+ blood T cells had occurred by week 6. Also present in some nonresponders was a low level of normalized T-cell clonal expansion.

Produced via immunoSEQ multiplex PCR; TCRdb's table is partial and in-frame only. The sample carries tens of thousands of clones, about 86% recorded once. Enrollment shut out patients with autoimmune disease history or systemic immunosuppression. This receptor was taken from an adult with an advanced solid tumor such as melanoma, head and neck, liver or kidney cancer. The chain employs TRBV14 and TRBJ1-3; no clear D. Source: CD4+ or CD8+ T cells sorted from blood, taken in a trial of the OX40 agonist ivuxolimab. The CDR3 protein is CASRGWDSGNTIYF. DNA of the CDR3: TGTGCCAGCAGGGGATGGGACTCTGGAAACACCATATATTTT. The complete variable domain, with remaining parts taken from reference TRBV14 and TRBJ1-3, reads EAGVTQFPSHSVIEKGQTVTLRCDPISGHDNLYWYRRVMGKEIKFLLHFVKESKQDESGMPNNRFLAERTGGTYSTLKVQPAELEDSGVYFCASRGWDSGNTIYFGEGSWLTVV.